This T cell receptor (beta chain) was found in a study of shared clonotypes between healthy human individuals. Study details: The people who gave samples were a couple of women and a few men aged 18 to 49. General observations from the study: Genetic and exposure-history diversity was limited by the small donor number.

The donor population consisted of healthy HIV-negative adults with no recent acute infections or vaccinations. Genomic DNA for unsorted samples, which was extracted with the QIAamp DNA Blood Mini kit, came from some 90 million PBMCs. To note about this clone: Its matching antigen is unknown.

V was trimmed by 4 bases and J by 1 base, leaving 9 bases between them. This CDR3 contains 15 residues. The germline gives CDR1 SGHRS, CDR2 YFSETQ. TCRdb's copy holds only in-frame clones and misses some; the assay was immunoSEQ multiplex PCR. The sample contains about half a million clones, 60% to 85% of which appear only once. The chain couples TRBV5-1 to TRBJ2-6, with D perhaps TRBD1 or TRBD2 (5 bases each). This receptor was identified in a woman between 35 and 50 years old in good health. Some clones in this sample may be carry-over from other donors' samples. Sequenced: PBMCs. The CDR3 spells CASSPGPSGANVLTF. In nucleotides, the CDR3 is TGCGCCAGCAGCCCGGGACCTTCTGGGGCCAACGTCCTGACTTTC.